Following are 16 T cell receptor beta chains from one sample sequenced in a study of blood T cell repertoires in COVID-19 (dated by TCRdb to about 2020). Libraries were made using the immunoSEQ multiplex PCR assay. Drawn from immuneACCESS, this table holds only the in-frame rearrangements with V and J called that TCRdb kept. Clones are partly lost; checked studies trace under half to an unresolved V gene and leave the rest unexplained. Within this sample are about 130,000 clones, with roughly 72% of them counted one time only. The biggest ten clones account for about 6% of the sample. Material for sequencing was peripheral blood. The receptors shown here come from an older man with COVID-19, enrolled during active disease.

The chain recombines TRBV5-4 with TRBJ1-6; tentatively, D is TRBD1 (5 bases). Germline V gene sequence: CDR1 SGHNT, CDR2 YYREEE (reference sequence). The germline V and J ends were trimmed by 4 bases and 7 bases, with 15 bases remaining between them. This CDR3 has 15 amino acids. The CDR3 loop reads CASSPGGKGNSPLHF. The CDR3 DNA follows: TGTGCCAGCAGCCCCGGGGGTAAAGGGAATTCACCCCTCCACTTT.

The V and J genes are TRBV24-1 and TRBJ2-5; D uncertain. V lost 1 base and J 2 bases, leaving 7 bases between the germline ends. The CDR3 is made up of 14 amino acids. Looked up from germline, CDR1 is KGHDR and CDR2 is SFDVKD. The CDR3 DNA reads TGTGCCACCAGTGATTTAGAGGTTCAAGAGACCCAGTACTTC. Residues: CATSDLEVQETQYF.

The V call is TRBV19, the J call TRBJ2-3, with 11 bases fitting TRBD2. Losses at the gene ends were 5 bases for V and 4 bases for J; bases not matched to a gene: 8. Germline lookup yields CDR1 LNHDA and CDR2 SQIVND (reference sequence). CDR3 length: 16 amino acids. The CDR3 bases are TGTGCCAGTAGTCAACTAGCGGGAGTTGGCGCAGATACGCAGTATTTT. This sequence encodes CASSQLAGVGADTQYF. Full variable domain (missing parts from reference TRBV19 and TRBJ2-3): DGGITQSPKYLFRKEGQNVTLSCEQNLNHDAMYWYRQDPGQGLRLIYYSQIVNDFQKGDIAEGYSVSREKKESFPLTVTSAQKNPTAFYLCASSQLAGVGADTQYFGPGTRLTVL.

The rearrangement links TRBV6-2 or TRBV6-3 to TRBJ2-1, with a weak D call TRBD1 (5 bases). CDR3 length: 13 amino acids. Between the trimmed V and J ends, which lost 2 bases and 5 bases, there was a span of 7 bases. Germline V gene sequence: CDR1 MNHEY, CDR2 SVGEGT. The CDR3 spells CASSYGAHNEQFF. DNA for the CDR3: TGTGCCAGCAGTTACGGGGCCCACAATGAGCAGTTCTTC.

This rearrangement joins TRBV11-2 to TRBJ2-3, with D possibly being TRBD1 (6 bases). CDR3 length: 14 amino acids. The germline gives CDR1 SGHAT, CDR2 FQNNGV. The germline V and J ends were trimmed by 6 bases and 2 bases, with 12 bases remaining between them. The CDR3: CASRRQESTDTQYF. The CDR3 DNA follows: TGTGCCAGCAGGCGACAGGAATCCACAGATACGCAGTATTTT.

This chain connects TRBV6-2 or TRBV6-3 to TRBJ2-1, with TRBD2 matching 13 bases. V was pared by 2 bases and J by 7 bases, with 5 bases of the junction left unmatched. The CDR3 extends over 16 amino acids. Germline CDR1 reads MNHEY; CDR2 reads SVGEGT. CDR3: CASSYGGTSGKNEQFF. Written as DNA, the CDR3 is TGTGCCAGCAGTTACGGGGGGACTAGCGGGAAAAATGAGCAGTTCTTC.

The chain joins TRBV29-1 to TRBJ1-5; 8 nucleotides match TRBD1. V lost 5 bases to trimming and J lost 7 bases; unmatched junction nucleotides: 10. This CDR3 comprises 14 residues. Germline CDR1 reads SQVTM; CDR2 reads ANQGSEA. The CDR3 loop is CSVRTGSISQPQHF. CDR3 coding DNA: TGCAGCGTTCGGACAGGGAGTATCAGCCAGCCCCAGCATTTT.

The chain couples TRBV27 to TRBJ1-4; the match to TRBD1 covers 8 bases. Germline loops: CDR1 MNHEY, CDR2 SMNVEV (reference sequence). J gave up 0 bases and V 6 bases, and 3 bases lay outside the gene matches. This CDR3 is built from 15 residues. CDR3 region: CASRSTGATNEKLFF. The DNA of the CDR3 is TGTGCCAGCAGGTCGACAGGGGCAACTAATGAAAAACTGTTTTTT.

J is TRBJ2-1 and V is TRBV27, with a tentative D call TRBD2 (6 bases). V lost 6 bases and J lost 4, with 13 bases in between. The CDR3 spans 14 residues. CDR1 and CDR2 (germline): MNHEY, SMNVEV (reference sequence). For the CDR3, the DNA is TGTGCCAGCAGCCCCCGGGACTTTTACAATGAGCAGTTCTTC. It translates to CASSPRDFYNEQFF.

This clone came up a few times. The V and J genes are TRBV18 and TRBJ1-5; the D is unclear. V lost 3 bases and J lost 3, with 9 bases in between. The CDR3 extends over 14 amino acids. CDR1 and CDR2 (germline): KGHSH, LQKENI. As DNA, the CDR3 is TGTGCCAGCTCACCTGGAGGTCCCAATCAGCCCCAGCATTTT. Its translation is CASSPGGPNQPQHF.

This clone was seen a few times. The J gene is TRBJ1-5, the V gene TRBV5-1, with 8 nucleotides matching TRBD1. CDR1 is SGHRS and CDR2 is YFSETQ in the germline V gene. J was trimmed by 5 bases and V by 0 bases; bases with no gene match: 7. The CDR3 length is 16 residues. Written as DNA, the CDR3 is TGCGCCAGCAGCTTGGAAGGCGGACAGGGCTATCAGCCCCAGCATTTT. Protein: CASSLEGGQGYQPQHF.

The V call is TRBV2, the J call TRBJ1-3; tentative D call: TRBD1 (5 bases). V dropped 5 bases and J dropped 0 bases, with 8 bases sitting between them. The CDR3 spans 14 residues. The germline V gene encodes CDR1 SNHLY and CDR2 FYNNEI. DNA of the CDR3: TGTGCCAGCAGTTGGACACTCTCTGGAAACACCATATATTTT. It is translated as CASSWTLSGNTIYF.

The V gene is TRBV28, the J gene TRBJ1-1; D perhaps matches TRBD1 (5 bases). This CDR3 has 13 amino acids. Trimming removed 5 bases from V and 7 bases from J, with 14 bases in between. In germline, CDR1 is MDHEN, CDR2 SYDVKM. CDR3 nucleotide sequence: TGTGCCAGCAGTGACAGCAGTACTGGTGAAGCTTTCTTT. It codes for CASSDSSTGEAFF.

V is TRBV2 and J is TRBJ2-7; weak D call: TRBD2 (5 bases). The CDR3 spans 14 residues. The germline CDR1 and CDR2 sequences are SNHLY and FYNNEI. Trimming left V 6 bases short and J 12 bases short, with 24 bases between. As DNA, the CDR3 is TGTGCCAGCAGGGATGGAGACGTTGGGAGAACGCCGTACTTC. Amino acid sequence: CASRDGDVGRTPYF. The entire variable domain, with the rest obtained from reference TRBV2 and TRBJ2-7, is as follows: EPEVTQTPSHQVTQMGQEVILRCVPISNHLYFYWYRQILGQKVEFLVSFYNNEISEKSEIFDDQFSVERPDGSNFTLKIRSTKLEDSAMYFCASRDGDVGRTPYFGPGTRLTVT.

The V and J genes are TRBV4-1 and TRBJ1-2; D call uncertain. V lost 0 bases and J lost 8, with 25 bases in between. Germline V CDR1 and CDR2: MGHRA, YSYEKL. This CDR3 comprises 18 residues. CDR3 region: CASSQDGKGTADPGGYTF. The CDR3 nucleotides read TGCGCCAGCAGCCAAGATGGGAAGGGAACTGCCGATCCGGGAGGCTACACCTTC.

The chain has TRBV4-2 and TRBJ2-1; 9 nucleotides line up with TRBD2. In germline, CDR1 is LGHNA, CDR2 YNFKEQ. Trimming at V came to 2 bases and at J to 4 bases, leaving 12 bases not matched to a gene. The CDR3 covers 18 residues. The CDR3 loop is CASSQSAREGQYYNEQFF. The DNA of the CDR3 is TGTGCCAGCAGCCAAAGTGCGCGGGAGGGCCAATATTACAATGAGCAGTTCTTC.